The text below deals with one T cell receptor (beta chain). What it recognizes is unknown. This sample was taken from a study of persistence of HIV-infected CD4 T cells. Study in general: The sample holds CD4+ T cells responsive to CMV or HIV-1 Gag.

This was the immunoSEQ version 4 assay in survey mode. The data were produced by immunoSEQ multiplex PCR, yet TCRdb's version contains in-frame clones alone and is incomplete. The top ten clones hold about 1.8% of a sample with just under 65,000 clones, roughly 75% of them seen once. Cells were stimulated with overlapping HIV-1 Gag 15-mer peptides. Memory cells lacking CD40L and CD69 with high CD45RO were sorted. Suppressive ART was started during chronic HIV-1 infection in these adults. For at least 4 years, plasma HIV-1 RNA was undetectable (<50 copies/mL). An approximately 18-hour stimulation of CD8-depleted PBMCs used anti-CD28/CD49d costimulation, CD40-blocking antibody and enfuvirtide. The CDR3 extends over 13 amino acids. CDR1 and CDR2 (germline): LNHDA, SQIVND (reference sequence). The J segment lost 6 bases and the V segment lost 6 bases, leaving 1 base of the junction unmatched.

The sample here was CD4+ T cells sorted from PBMCs after approximately 19-hour stimulation, taken from a patient who received antiretroviral therapy. The sequence was obtained from an adult man with HIV who was CMV-seropositive. The chain recombines TRBV19 with TRBJ1-4, with TRBD1 matching 10 bases. CDR3 region: CASRGQGYEKLFF. The CDR3 DNA reads as TGTGCCAGTAGGGGACAGGGGTATGAAAAACTGTTTTTT.